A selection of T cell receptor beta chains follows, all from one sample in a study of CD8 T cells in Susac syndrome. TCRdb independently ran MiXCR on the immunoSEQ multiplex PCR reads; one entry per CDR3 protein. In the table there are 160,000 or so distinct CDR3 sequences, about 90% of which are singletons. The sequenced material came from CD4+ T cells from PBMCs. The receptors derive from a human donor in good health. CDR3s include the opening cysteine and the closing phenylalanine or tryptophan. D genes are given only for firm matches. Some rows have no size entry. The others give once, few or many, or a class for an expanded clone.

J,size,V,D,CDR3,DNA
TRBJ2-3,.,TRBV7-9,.,CASSPPSGRGEDTQYF,TGTGCCAGCAGCCCCCCTAGCGGCAGGGGGGAGGATACGCAGTATTTT
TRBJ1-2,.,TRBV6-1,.,CASSETGRGYTF,TGTGCCAGCAGTGAGACCGGGAGAGGCTACACCTTC
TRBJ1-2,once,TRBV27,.,CASSPRPGRGLLLVSNYGYTF,TGTGCCAGCAGTCCTCGCCCGGGTCGGGGACTCCTACTCGTCTCTAACTATGGCTACACCTTC
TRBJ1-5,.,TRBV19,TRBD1,CASKDRGDNQPQHF,TGTGCCAGTAAAGACAGGGGGGACAATCAGCCCCAGCATTTT
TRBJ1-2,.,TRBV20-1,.,CSARDRSRDYGYTF,TGCAGTGCTAGAGATCGTTCCCGGGACTATGGCTACACCTTC
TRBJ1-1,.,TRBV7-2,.,CASSLVARRNTEAFF,TGTGCCAGCAGCTTAGTTGCCAGGAGGAACACTGAAGCTTTCTTT
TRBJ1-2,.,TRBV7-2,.,CASSPDFNYGYTF,TGTGCCAGCAGTCCGGACTTTAACTATGGCTACACCTTC
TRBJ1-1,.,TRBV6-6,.,CASSLGLTGEASWAFF,TGTGCCAGCAGCCTCGGACTGACGGGTGAAGCGTCCTGGGCTTTCTTT
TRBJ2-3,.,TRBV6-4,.,CASSERGSTDTQYF,TGTGCCAGCAGTGAGAGGGGCAGCACAGATACGCAGTATTTT
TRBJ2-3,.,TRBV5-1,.,CASTTSSTDTQYF,TGCGCCAGCACTACGTCTAGCACAGATACGCAGTATTTT
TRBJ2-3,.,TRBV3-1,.,CASSRGASTDTQYF,TGTGCCAGCAGCCGGGGGGCGAGCACAGATACGCAGTATTTT
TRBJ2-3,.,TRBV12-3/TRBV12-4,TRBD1,CASNRDRGPDTQYF,TGTGCCAGCAACCGGGACAGGGGGCCCGATACGCAGTATTTT
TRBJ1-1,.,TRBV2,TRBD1,CASSDRGILNTEAFF,TGTGCCAGCTCGGACAGGGGGATTTTGAACACTGAAGCTTTCTTT
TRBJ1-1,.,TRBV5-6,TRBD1,CASSRALGQGGLGTEAFF,TGTGCCAGCAGCCGGGCTTTAGGTCAGGGGGGCCTGGGCACTGAAGCTTTCTTT
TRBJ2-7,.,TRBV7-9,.,CASSPPRLPRSMNEQYF,TGTGCCAGCAGCCCACCCCGACTGCCTCGGTCGATGAACGAGCAGTACTTC
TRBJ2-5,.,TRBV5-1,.,CASSLDSVQETQYF,TGCGCCAGCAGCTTGGATTCGGTCCAAGAGACCCAGTACTTC
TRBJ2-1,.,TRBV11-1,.,CASSFDREDEQFF,TGTGCCAGCAGCTTCGACAGGGAGGATGAGCAGTTCTTC
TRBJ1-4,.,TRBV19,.,CASSKGTAATNEKLFF,TGTGCCAGTAGTAAGGGGACGGCCGCAACTAATGAAAAACTGTTTTTT
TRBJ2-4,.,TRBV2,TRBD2,CASQTSGRNIQYF,TGTGCCAGCCAGACTAGCGGGAGAAACATTCAGTACTTC
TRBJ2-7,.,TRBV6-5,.,CASSRNRQEIYEQYF,TGTGCCAGCAGTCGAAACCGACAGGAGATCTACGAGCAGTACTTC
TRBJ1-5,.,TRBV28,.,CASSSGQGEPQHF,TGTGCCAGCAGTTCGGGACAAGGGGAGCCCCAGCATTTT
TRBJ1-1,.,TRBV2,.,CASTLRRRLNTEAFF,TGTGCCAGCACCTTACGGCGGAGATTGAACACTGAAGCTTTCTTT